What follows are 22 T cell receptor beta chains derived from one specimen sequenced in a study of blood T cell repertoires in COVID-19. Generated by immunoSEQ multiplex PCR, the TCRdb table keeps only in-frame clones and is missing some. The table has 350,000 or so clones, around 83% seen once. The sample taken for sequencing was peripheral blood. The source is a man under 40 with active or convalescent COVID-19.

This chain uses TRBV18 with TRBJ1-1; 9 bases line up with TRBD1. This CDR3 is built from 14 residues. V trimming: 4 bases; J trimming: 2 bases; junction bases outside the gene matches: 2. Germline V gives CDR1 KGHSH, CDR2 LQKENI. The CDR3, as DNA: TGTGCCAGCTCACGGGACAGGGCCAACACTGAAGCTTTCTTT. Translating gives CASSRDRANTEAFF.

J is TRBJ1-2 and V is TRBV9, with TRBD1 matching over 7 bases. This CDR3 has 14 amino acids. The germline V gene encodes CDR1 SGDLS and CDR2 YYNGEE. The J segment lost 2 bases and the V segment lost 2 bases, leaving 3 bases of the junction unmatched. The DNA for the CDR3 is TGTGCCAGCAGCGTTGCAGGGGGGAACTATGGCTACACCTTC. This codes for CASSVAGGNYGYTF.

The chain recombines TRBV3-1 (or the pseudogene TRBV3-2) with TRBJ1-6, with 9 bases aligning to TRBD1. CDR3 size: 16 residues. V was clipped by 4 bases and J by 9 bases; unmatched bases: 10. CDR1 LGHDT and CDR2 YNNKEL come from the germline V gene (reference sequence). The CDR3 region has the DNA TGTGCCAGCAGCCCCCGGGACAGGGAAATACGTTCACCCCTCCACTTT. Translating it yields CASSPRDREIRSPLHF.

The chain carries TRBV30 and TRBJ1-2; 9 nucleotides agree with TRBD1. This CDR3 comprises 13 residues. Germline V gene lookup returns CDR1 GTSNPN and CDR2 SVGIG (reference sequence). V trimming: 0 bases; J trimming: 8 bases; junction bases outside the gene matches: 4. The CDR3 nucleotides are TGTGCCTGGAGTGTACAAGGGACAGGGGGCTACACCTTC. Translated: CAWSVQGTGGYTF. The variable domain in full, with the rest retrieved from reference TRBV30 and TRBJ1-2, is SQTIHQWPATLVQPVGSPLSLECTVEGTSNPNLYWYRQAAGRGLQLLFYSVGIGQISSEVPQNLSASRPQDRQFILSSKKLLLSDSGFYLCAWSVQGTGGYTFGSGTRLTVV.

The chain has TRBV6-2 or TRBV6-3 and TRBJ1-2; D is uncertain. This CDR3 is 14 amino acids long. Germline-derived CDR1 and CDR2 are MNHEY and SVGEGT. V was cut by 2 bases and J by 6 bases, with 13 bases left in between. The CDR3 is CASSYPVPQNGYTF. Written as DNA, the CDR3 is TGTGCCAGCAGTTACCCGGTCCCCCAAAATGGCTACACCTTC.

CDR3 in amino acids: CARSRTDGNTIYF. CDR3 sequence (DNA): TGTGCGAGGAGCAGGACTGACGGAAACACCATATATTTT. The chain has TRBV30 and TRBJ1-3; D is unclear. This CDR3 spans 13 amino acids. The V gene's germline CDR1 is GTSNPN and CDR2 SVGIG (reference sequence).

This rearrangement joins TRBV4-3 to TRBJ2-2, with 9 bases that match TRBD2. Germline V lookup: CDR1 LGHNA, CDR2 YSLEER. This CDR3 is built from 19 residues. The trim removed 11 bases at V and 5 bases at J, leaving 24 bases unmatched. CDR3 DNA: TGCGCCGCTAGCCAATATGGCGGGGGGGCCATGTGGAGGACCGGGGAGCTGTTTTTT. Encoded protein: CAASQYGGGAMWRTGELFF.

V is TRBV2 and J is TRBJ1-2; 8 nucleotides line up with TRBD1. The CDR3 length is 15 residues. J gave up 0 bases and V 10 bases, and 10 bases lay outside the gene matches. Per the germline V gene, CDR1 is SNHLY and CDR2 is FYNNEI. The CDR3 region has the DNA TGTGCCACTGCCGGAGGGGACAGGACTAACTATGGCTACACCTTC. Its protein product is CATAGGDRTNYGYTF.

This sequence joins TRBV24-1 and TRBJ1-1, with D hard to call. CDR1 and CDR2 from the germline V gene are KGHDR and SFDVKD. The CDR3 has 13 residues. The V and J ends lost 8 bases and 5 bases respectively, with 14 bases between them. CDR3 residues: CATTRVFGTEAFF. The CDR3 nucleotides are TGTGCCACCACCCGGGTGTTCGGAACTGAAGCTTTCTTT.

Notes on this clone: Other DNA sequences in the sample encode the same CDR3. The rearrangement links TRBV29-1 to TRBJ2-7, with 9 bases that match TRBD2. The V segment lost 5 bases and the J segment 4 bases; nucleotides outside the gene matches: 9. The CDR3 runs 14 residues. Germline-derived CDR1 and CDR2 are SQVTM and ANQGSEA. CDR3 residues: CSVPSGVGSYEQYF. CDR3 nucleotides: TGCAGCGTTCCTAGCGGGGTGGGCTCTTACGAGCAGTACTTC.

The CDR3 is CASSSDRREQYF. For the CDR3, the DNA is TGTGCCAGCAGTTCGGACAGGCGAGAGCAGTACTTC. The rearrangement uses TRBV12-3 or TRBV12-4 and TRBJ2-7; 7 bases align to TRBD1. V was pared by 4 bases and J by 7 bases, with 4 bases of the junction left unmatched. This CDR3 region has 12 residues.

The rearrangement joins TRBV5-1 to TRBJ2-3, with 7 nucleotides matching TRBD2. The CDR3 is 15 residues long. Germline V gene data show CDR1 as SGHRS and CDR2 as YFSETQ. V lost 6 bases and J lost 1; bases outside the gene matches: 8. The CDR3 here is CASTLLATGTDTQYF. The CDR3, as DNA: TGCGCCAGCACCCTACTAGCGACTGGCACAGATACGCAGTATTTT.

The sample holds a few counts of this clone. The chain couples TRBV30 to TRBJ1-5; D may be TRBD1 (6 bases). CDR1 GTSNPN and CDR2 SVGIG come from the germline V gene (reference sequence). V shed 0 bases and J shed 8 bases, with 17 bases lying between them. The CDR3 is 15 amino acids. CDR3 in amino acids: CAWSVPSGTIEPQHF. As DNA, the CDR3 is TGTGCCTGGAGTGTACCTTCAGGGACAATCGAGCCCCAGCATTTT.

The chain uses TRBV7-9 and TRBJ1-1, with 7 nucleotides matching TRBD1. From germline, CDR1 is SEHNR and CDR2 FQNEAQ (reference sequence). The CDR3 extends over 12 amino acids. Trimming cost V 5 bases and J 4 bases; bases outside gene matches: 1. This CDR3 is CASSEGATEAFF. The CDR3, as DNA: TGTGCCAGCAGCGAGGGGGCCACTGAAGCTTTCTTT.

V gene TRBV6-7 combines with J gene TRBJ1-1, with 9 bases aligning to TRBD1. TRBV6-7 is assigned to the ORF class and has an uncertain function. CDR3 length: 14 residues. J was trimmed by 11 bases and V by 2 bases; bases with no gene match: 9. The CDR3 DNA follows: TGTGCCAGCAGTTACCCCGGGGGACAGGGTTGGGCTTTCTTT. This codes for CASSYPGGQGWAFF.

The V gene is TRBV7-2, the J gene TRBJ1-2; D gene ambiguous. This CDR3 region has 13 residues. CDR1 is SGHTA, CDR2 FQGNSA, per germline. V was trimmed by 5 bases and J by 8 bases, leaving 15 bases between them. The CDR3 DNA sequence: TGTGCCAGCAGCCCGAGTGGGGAGGGCGGCTACACCTTC. This gives the protein CASSPSGEGGYTF.

The rearrangement joins TRBV5-1 to TRBJ2-3, with 7 positions matching TRBD2. Looked up from germline, CDR1 is SGHRS and CDR2 is YFSETQ. Germline trimming cut 5 bases from V and 2 bases from J; bases unmatched to any gene: 5. CDR3 length equals 14 residues. For the CDR3, the DNA is TGCGCCAGCAGGGCGGGAGTATCCACAGATACGCAGTATTTT. It specifies CASRAGVSTDTQYF.

The chain links TRBV6-1 to TRBJ2-7; 11 nucleotides line up with TRBD1. The J segment lost 7 bases and the V segment lost 3 bases, leaving 8 bases of the junction unmatched. Per the germline V gene, CDR1 is MNHNS and CDR2 is SASEGT. This CDR3 region has 15 residues. The CDR3 sequence is CASSDPDRGQGEQYF. The CDR3 region has the DNA TGTGCCAGCAGTGACCCGGACAGGGGGCAAGGGGAGCAGTACTTC.

The V gene is TRBV5-8, the J gene TRBJ2-7, with 15 bases fitting TRBD2. The CDR3 runs 17 residues. Germline V lookup: CDR1 SGHTS, CDR2 YDEGEE. V was clipped by 1 base and J by 6 bases; unmatched bases: 8. The CDR3 coding sequence is TGTGCCAGCAGCTTGCCCGGACTAGCGGGAGGGCCGGGCGAGCAGTACTTC. This translates into CASSLPGLAGGPGEQYF.

The chain combines TRBV7-2 with TRBJ1-6, with a tentative D call TRBD1 (6 bases). Germline CDR1 and CDR2: SGHTA and FQGNSA. V shed 1 base and J shed 12 bases, with 13 bases lying between them. This CDR3 is built from 14 residues. This CDR3 is CASSLGQGGLPLHF. The DNA of the CDR3 is TGTGCCAGCAGCTTAGGCCAAGGGGGATTACCCCTCCACTTT.

V gene TRBV6-2 or TRBV6-3 combines with J gene TRBJ2-1; D not resolved. This CDR3 spans 13 amino acids. Germline V CDR1 and CDR2: MNHEY, SVGEGT. V lost 2 bases, J lost 5 bases, and 7 bases lay in between. The CDR3: CASSYVGDNEQFF. The CDR3 nucleotides read TGTGCCAGCAGTTACGTGGGCGACAATGAGCAGTTCTTC.

The chain has TRBV5-1 and TRBJ2-2; unclear D gene. The CDR3 length is 15 residues. Trimming shortened V by 1 base and J by 1 base, and 8 bases separated the two germline ends. Germline V gene lookup returns CDR1 SGHRS and CDR2 YFSETQ. The CDR3 sequence: CASSLMRRNTGELFF. DNA for the CDR3: TGCGCCAGCAGCTTGATGCGGAGGAACACCGGGGAGCTGTTTTTT.